This entry describes one TCR beta chain. Its antigen is unknown. The source of the sample is a study of cytomegalovirus exposure and HLA in healthy donors (dated by TCRdb to about 2017). At the level of the whole study: In an earlier analysis of about 560 of the donors, 276 Gb of sequence data and 90 million to 120 million unique TCR beta sequences from roughly 200 million T cells were reported. To predict cytomegalovirus infection status, the study brought together high-throughput TCR immunosequencing, statistical association of individual TCRs with disease status, and machine learning. Alongside the repertoire data, information on donor age, sex, ethnicity and CMV serostatus was compiled. An early release covering about 600 HLA-typed donors comprised about 300 gigabases of sequencing data and tens of millions of unique TCR sequences. An earlier analysis of nearly 600 of the donors applied high-throughput TCR beta sequencing to assess whether each TCR beta V gene segment acted as functional or pseudogenic. Among some 410 genotyped donors of the cohort, an average of roughly 240,000 unique TCR beta nucleotide sequences were sequenced per donor, roughly 20% of them non-productive. The study aimed to test whether cataloging public T cell receptors could reveal signatures of past pathogen exposure. Both class I and class II loci were covered by HLA typing, at four-digit resolution. The number of typed donors differed by locus: 629-630 for A, B, C, DRB1 and DQB1; 500 to 550 for DQA1; over 600 for DPA1; and roughly 450 for DPB1. Because of strong linkage in the cohort, roughly five DR-DQ haplotypes were treated as single units for association and clustering. A later genetic analysis used genome-wide SNP genotypes for about 65% of the 666 donors, treating that subset as a discovery cohort. Along with the approximately 700-subject first cohort, a separate validation cohort of some 130 different subjects was used. Every discovery cohort repertoire had been produced on one sequencing platform. Of the approximately 400 genotyped donors, 65% to 90% were placed in the genetic ancestry cluster associated with self-reported Caucasian donors. The later analysis used no new phenotypic data to find candidate immune exposures, relying instead on TCR beta sequences and their occurrence across donors. To study patterns of TCR occurrence, a later analysis re-analyzed previously published TCR beta repertoires from 500 to 850 donors and added high-resolution HLA genotyping. The T cell repertoires of several hundred subjects were profiled by immunosequencing and related to cytomegalovirus serostatus. Here is what the overall study found, with its caveats: Because counts were too low, around 18 rarely observed V segments, including chromosome 9 orphons, were left out of the earlier analysis of some 600 of the donors. V-gene and J-gene trimming of TCR beta chains was associated with a missense DCLRE1C variant in a later genetic analysis, and the association was replicated in an independent cohort. The authors suggested that the approach could potentially be extended to other disease states and immunological phenotypes. In a later analysis, HLA-associated TCR beta chains showed more clonal expansion and lower generation probabilities than non-associated chains that were equally common. Specific HLA alleles were associated with 15,000 to 20,000 TCR beta sequences at a false discovery rate of 0.05 in a later analysis. In a later analysis, several top co-occurrence clusters were reported to appear linked to parvovirus B19, influenza, CMV and Epstein-Barr virus. Across donors, most TCR sequences were observed very rarely, whereas some public TCRs were present in many individuals. The study gave a list of over 150 TCR beta chains associated with cytomegalovirus. When HLA alleles, especially DR and DQ, strongly co-occurred, attributing TCR associations to individual alleles was difficult. In a later analysis, TCR association rates were found to vary across HLA loci, with the most associated TCRs seen for DRB1 alleles and the fewest for HLA-C alleles. In an earlier analysis of some 550 of the donors, most TCR beta V segments were observed in productive rearrangements about 90% or about 30% of the time, broadly matching IMGT annotations. A group of highly shared sequence variants was considered likely to be a technical artifact of the sequencing pipeline. This cohort had only TCR beta chains sequenced, and the lack of alpha or paired-chain data limited which features could be detected. A further reported finding was that TCR beta sequences accurately predicted the HLA-A and HLA-B alleles for most subjects in the first cohort. Because HLA typing was missing for some donors at each locus, association tests included only the typed subset. In vitro tests confirmed that a few of the cytomegalovirus-associated TCR beta chains recognize cytomegalovirus antigens. The only immune exposure information available for the cohort was CMV serostatus. Some IMGT-functional V segments, including TRBV6-2 and TRBV6-3, could not be distinguished by the 87-base-pair reads and were therefore excluded. In a later genetic analysis, fewer N-insertions in productive TCRs were reported among donors in an Asian-associated ancestry cluster than the approximately 670-donor mean. The classifier was reported to diagnose cytomegalovirus status with high specificity and sensitivity in both the original cohort and the validation cohort. A later analysis found that most CMV-associated TCR beta chains appeared HLA-restricted, with HLA associations seemingly driven largely by CMV exposure. Sequencing depth was assumed to be roughly uniform across donors in the presence/absence analyses, though that assumption may not hold. Correlated functional status among segregating V segments might reflect linkage disequilibrium, but an unknown experimental factor could not be ruled out.

The library was made by the immunoSEQ multiplex PCR assay. A mixture of 60 forward primers for TCR Vbeta segments and 13 reverse primers for TCR Jbeta segments was used in the multiplex PCR. A multiplex PCR assay on genomic DNA amplified the CDR3 region of rearranged TCR beta genes. On the Illumina HiSeq System, the amplified TCR beta libraries were sequenced as 87-base-pair reads. The authors' analysis ran thus. In a later analysis, around 80 million unique TCR beta chains were counted across the 650 to 700 repertoires, and approximately 11 million of these chains were shared by at least two donors. Raw reads were error-corrected and collapsed into unique sequences with a nearest-neighbor algorithm that merged closely related sequences to remove PCR and sequencing errors. To assign V, D and J gene segments, CDR3 sequences were aligned to IMGT reference sequences. For a sequence to be retained, a match of at least six nucleotides was required to both a V gene segment and a J gene segment. Rearrangements were classified as productive when the CDR3 lacked stop codons and remained in frame with V and J, and all other rearrangements were classified as non-productive. CDR3 was defined by IMGT convention, running from the second conserved V-encoded cysteine to the conserved J-encoded phenylalanine. In an earlier analysis of roughly 580 of the donors, sequences lacking an unambiguous match to a single V gene segment were excluded. In an earlier analysis of about 590 of the donors, a V segment was called functional when productive rearrangements were above 56.7%, and segregating when the standard deviation between donors exceeded 5%. To diagnose cytomegalovirus status from the catalog of TCR beta chain sequences, a statistical classification framework was built. A later analysis assigned V and J genes by comparing TCR nucleotide sequences with IMGT/GENE-DB human TR gene sequences. Using the TCRdist pipeline, a later analysis assigned CDR3 sequences along with most-parsimonious VDJ recombination scenarios. In a later analysis, each TCR beta chain was defined by its CDR3 amino acid sequence together with its V-gene family, and reads without a unique V-gene family were excluded. To address suspected cross-contamination and a sequencing artifact, a later analysis removed some 620 highly shared, low-generation-probability nucleotide sequences. A later analysis calculated a clonal expansion index for each public chain from normalized within-repertoire ranks of inferred template counts. In a later analysis, generation probabilities were computed with a VDJ recombination model fitted to out-of-frame rearrangements, and the resulting probabilities were checked against IGoR. In a later analysis, TCR-TCR, TCR-HLA and TCR-CMV co-occurrence was scored with hypergeometric tests, and a repertoire-size bias correction was applied to TCR pairs. A later analysis estimated false discovery rates by permuting HLA or CMV assignments 20 times. In a later analysis, co-occurring TCRs were grouped with DBSCAN, and TCRdist sequence similarity was added when clustering was performed within HLA-allele-positive subsets. Co-occurrence clustering excluded repertoires with fewer than 30,000 or more than 120,000 public chains, plus five with anomalous nucleotide sharing. In its TCRdb copy, this immuneACCESS table keeps in-frame sequences only and misses some clones. Where compared with another copy, unresolved V genes explain less than half of these, and the others have no known cause. The V and J calls and clone size were taken over from that table, and D and trimming were inferred from the DNA. The table of this sample itemizes some 55,000 clones. The ten largest clones represent approximately 7% of the sample.

The cohort comprised under 700 healthy bone marrow donors. At the time of sampling, all cohort members were nominally healthy, though unrecorded immune exposures were likely present. The donor was CMV seronegative and belonged to the group of 352 seronegative cohort members. Every donor gave a peripheral blood sample, and the peripheral blood mononuclear cells from that sample were used for TCR beta sequencing. Genomic DNA was extracted from the blood cell samples with the Qiagen DNeasy Blood Extraction Kit. V is pared back by 2 bases and J by 7 bases, with 18 bases lying between the germline termini. The CDR3 has 15 amino acids, counting the end cysteine and phenylalanine. Only the CDR3 portion is preserved as DNA: 45 bases, with reading frame beginning at the first base. From the germline V gene, CDR1 is SGDLS and CDR2 is YYNGEE.

The sequence came from a woman between 35 and 50 years old in good health and CMV-seronegative. The chain is made from TRBV9 and TRBJ1-2, and perhaps TRBD1 as D gene, on 5 matching bases. The sample comprised PBMCs. The DNA reads as follows: TGTGCCAGCAGCGTCACCAGGGCCGGGGGGGGTGGCTACACCTTC. The encoded protein is CASSVTRAGGGGYTF. The CDR3, completed at both ends by the reference TRBV9 and TRBJ1-2 genes, gives the full variable domain DSGVTQTPKHLITATGQRVTLRCSPRSGDLSVYWYQQSLDQGLQFLIQYYNGEERAKGNILERFSAQQFPDLHSELNLSSLELGDSALYFCASSVTRAGGGGYTFGSGTRLTVV.